The 10 T cell receptor beta chains below come from one sample, sequenced in a study of shared clonotypes between healthy human individuals (TCRdb year 2020). CD8 naive samples were obtained by positive selection for CCR7 among CD45RO-negative cells, yielding a CD45RA+CCR7+ population from which TemRA cells were excluded. Receptors were amplified or captured by the immunoSEQ multiplex PCR assay. The table was pulled from immuneACCESS by TCRdb, which kept in-frame rearrangements only. Such tables lose some clones; where checked, under half of the loss comes from unresolved V genes, and the rest has no known cause. The sample has roughly 2,000,000 clones on record, roughly 95% of them singletons. The ten biggest clones cover around 1.2% of the sample. Sequencing was done on a sample of naive CD8+ T cells sorted from blood. The cell subset or site tag for this specimen amounts to: CD45RA+CCR7+. Receptor source: a man aged 18 to 29 in good health.

This clone was counted once. An end of the junction does not agree with germline; a read error may underlie this. CDR3 residues: CASSLEGGQGNEVVF. In nucleotides, the CDR3 is TGTGCCAGCAGCTTAGAGGGGGGACAGGGCAACGAGGTAGTCTTC. The rearrangement joins TRBV7-3 to TRBJ2-1; 9 positions agree with TRBD1. CDR3 length: 15 amino acids. CDR1 and CDR2 from the germline V gene are SGHTA and FQGTGA. Looking up the rest from reference TRBV7-3 and TRBJ2-1 gives the full variable domain: GAGVSQTPSNKVTEKGKYVELRCDPISGHTALYWYRQSLGQGPEFLIYFQGTGAADDSGLPNDRFFAVRPEGSVSTLKIQRTERGDSAVYLCASSLEGGQGNEVVFGPGTRLTVL.

This clone occurred once. V and J are TRBV30 and TRBJ2-1, with D possibly called TRBD1 or TRBD2 (5 bases each). The V gene's germline CDR1 is GTSNPN and CDR2 SVGIG (reference sequence). CDR3 size: 13 residues. V was pared by 3 bases and J by 9 bases, with 15 bases between. The chain's CDR3 is CAWSPLAGTEQFF. As DNA, the CDR3 is TGTGCCTGGAGCCCCCTGGCAGGGACTGAGCAGTTCTTC.

The chain joins TRBV7-9 to TRBJ2-7, with 11 nucleotides matching TRBD2. The trim removed 5 bases at V and 2 bases at J, leaving 8 bases unmatched. Germline CDR1 and CDR2: SEHNR and FQNEAQ (reference sequence). The CDR3 totals 16 residues. The CDR3 spells CASSHDTSGSPYEQYF. Here the CDR3 DNA reads TGTGCCAGCAGCCATGACACTAGCGGGAGCCCCTACGAGCAGTACTTC.

This clone appeared a single time. The same CDR3 also results from other DNA sequences found in this sample. V usage is TRBV4-3 and J usage is TRBJ1-1, with TRBD1 identical over 9 bases. V trimming: 4 bases; J trimming: 1 base; junction bases outside the gene matches: 1. Per germline, CDR1 LGHNA and CDR2 YSLEER. The CDR3 is 14 amino acids. The CDR3 DNA reads as TGCGCCAGCAGCCCGGGACAGGGGAACACTGAAGCTTTCTTT. Encoded protein: CASSPGQGNTEAFF.

Notes on this clone: Different DNA sequences within this sample yield the same CDR3. This sequence joins TRBV19 and TRBJ2-3; D gene uncertain. CDR1 is LNHDA, CDR2 SQIVND, per germline (reference sequence). The V and J ends lost 3 bases and 2 bases respectively, with 0 bases between them. The CDR3 loop spans 11 amino acids. This chain's CDR3 is CASSITDTQYF. CDR3 nucleotide sequence: TGTGCCAGTAGTATCACAGATACGCAGTATTTT.

The rearrangement joins TRBV7-2 to TRBJ2-1; 7 bases map to TRBD1. Looked up from germline, CDR1 is SGHTA and CDR2 is FQGNSA. The CDR3 is 17 amino acids. V gave up 1 base and J gave up 3 bases; unmatched junction bases: 9. The CDR3 DNA reads as TGTGCCAGCAGCTTAGGAGCTCCGGGACAGATCTACAATGAGCAGTTCTTC. Its protein product is CASSLGAPGQIYNEQFF.

The CDR3 DNA is TGTGCCAGCAGTGATGCCTACGAGCAGTACTTC. Amino acid sequence: CASSDAYEQYF. This rearrangement joins TRBV6-5 to TRBJ2-7; the D is unclear. Trimming took 5 bases from V and 2 from J, leaving 4 bases between them. The germline V gene encodes CDR1 MNHEY and CDR2 SVGAGI. The CDR3 is 11 residues long.

A remark on this clone: The identical CDR3 is also encoded by other nucleotide sequences in the sample. The chain is built from TRBV6-1 and TRBJ1-4; the match to TRBD1 covers 7 bases. V was clipped by 2 bases and J by 0 bases; unmatched bases: 0. CDR3 length equals 15 residues. Germline loops: CDR1 MNHNS, CDR2 SASEGT. In DNA, the CDR3 is TGTGCCAGCAGTGAAACAGGGGCAACTAATGAAAAACTGTTTTTT. It codes for CASSETGATNEKLFF.

This sequence joins TRBV28 and TRBJ2-2; D tentatively reads TRBD1 or TRBD2 (6 bases each). The CDR3 has 15 amino acids. V was pared by 6 bases and J by 4 bases, with 15 bases between. Germline V CDR1 and CDR2: MDHEN, SYDVKM. CDR3 sequence reads: CASSLSGAGTGELFF. As DNA, the CDR3 is TGTGCCAGCAGCCTTTCGGGGGCGGGCACCGGGGAGCTGTTTTTT.

This clone has only one observation. This chain connects TRBV5-4 to TRBJ2-7; no firm D call. V was shortened by 4 bases and J by 5 bases, with 13 bases between the two germline ends. The CDR3 runs to 13 residues. Germline-derived CDR1 and CDR2 are SGHNT and YYREEE (reference sequence). Here the CDR3 DNA reads TGTGCCAGCAGCCTGGACCCGATCGACGAGCAGTACTTC. As protein: CASSLDPIDEQYF.